The T cell receptor (beta chain) described here comes from a study of shared clonotypes between healthy human individuals. HIV-negative, healthy adults without recent acute infections or vaccinations were the donors. Germline-derived CDR1 and CDR2 are SGHAT and FQNNGV. The CDR3 covers 16 residues. Trimming stripped 5 bases from V and 7 bases from J, with 20 bases between. Assay used: immunoSEQ multiplex PCR; TCRdb lists only in-frame clones, some missing. The data contain 2,500,000 or so clones, 93% of them singletons. This sequence was found in a man between 18 and 29 years old in good health. Some clones in this sample may be carry-over from other donors' samples. The genes are TRBV11-2 and TRBJ1-4; perhaps TRBD1 as D (5 bases). Sequencing used naive CD4+ T cells from PBMCs. Subset defined: CD45RA+ positively selected. The CDR3 region has the DNA TGTGCCAGCAGCCCCGGGACGCTCTTAGGAGGTGAAAAACTGTTTTTT. Translation: CASSPGTLLGGEKLFF. The whole variable domain, filled in from reference TRBV11-2 and TRBJ1-4, reads EAGVAQSPRYKIIEKRQSVAFWCNPISGHATLYWYQQILGQGPKLLIQFQNNGVVDDSQLPKDRFSAERLKGVDSTLKIQPAKLEDSAVYLCASSPGTLLGGEKLFFGSGTQLSVL.